The present entry profiles one TCR beta chain with its context. What it binds is unknown. Clones were read by immunoSEQ multiplex PCR, and TCRdb kept only the in-frame ones, dropping some. The table lists some 190,000 clones, roughly 92% of them singletons, with 1% to 1.5% in the top ten. The sample is drawn from a study of T cell responses to AZD1222 COVID-19 vaccine. The germline V and J ends were trimmed by 5 bases and 2 bases, with 13 bases remaining between them. The CDR3 covers 15 residues. Per the germline V gene, CDR1 is MNHEY and CDR2 is SVGAGI. Notes on the study in general: Nearly half of unique spike-specific TCRs reportedly avoided B.1.351 and B.1.1.7 mutated regions.

Sequenced here: peripheral blood, sampled on day 0 of AZD1222 vaccination. This TCR derives from an adult in good health. The V gene is TRBV6-5, the J gene TRBJ1-3, with D possibly TRBD1 on 5 matching bases. The CDR3 region has the DNA TGTGCCAGCAGTAGATCGTGGGGGGCTGGAAACACCATATATTTT. It is translated as CASSRSWGAGNTIYF.